These 32 T cell receptor beta chains were all obtained from the same sample, sequenced in a study of T cell repertoires in cytomegalovirus infection. Their antigen targets remain unknown. TCRdb reprocessed the reads with MiXCR, giving one entry per CDR3 protein. The table has about 700,000 distinct CDR3 sequences, around 35% seen once. The specimen comprised cultured PBMCs, sampled from culture after CMV antigen stimulation. The receptors were gathered from a human donor in good health (CMV status not recorded). Some clones in this sample may be carry-over from other donors' samples.

The chain combines TRBV28 with TRBJ1-4, with TRBD1 matching over 10 bases. Per the germline V gene, CDR1 is MDHEN and CDR2 is SYDVKM. CDR3 length: 15 amino acids. Trimming removed 5 bases from V and 8 bases from J; junction bases left unmatched: 8. CDR3 amino acids: CASSGWTGGGEKLFF. In DNA, the CDR3 is TGTGCCAGCAGTGGGTGGACAGGGGGAGGCGAAAAACTGTTTTTT.

The chain has TRBV4-1 and TRBJ1-1, with D possibly TRBD1 on 5 matching bases. Trimming took 0 bases from V and 6 from J, leaving 17 bases between them. Germline lookup yields CDR1 MGHRA and CDR2 YSYEKL. This CDR3 region has 16 residues. The CDR3 DNA follows: TGCGCCAGCAGCCAAGATTTCCGGGGCCGGAGGCCTGAAGCTTTCTTT. Translation: CASSQDFRGRRPEAFF.

This clonotype came up many times. CDR3 coding DNA: TGTGCCAGCAGCCCGCAAGCCGGGACTAGGGGCACCGGGGAGCTGTTTTTT. Translation: CASSPQAGTRGTGELFF. This chain uses TRBV7-2 with TRBJ2-2; 8 bases are a match to TRBD2. Germline V gene data show CDR1 as SGHTA and CDR2 as FQGNSA. This CDR3 has 17 amino acids. Trimming took 5 bases from V and 4 from J; bases not matched to a gene: 12.

The rearrangement joins TRBV5-1 to TRBJ1-3; D remains ambiguous. The germline CDR1 and CDR2 sequences are SGHRS and YFSETQ. Between the trimmed V and J ends, which lost 8 bases and 0 bases, there was a span of 18 bases. The CDR3 is 16 amino acids. CDR3 sequence (DNA): TGCGCCAGTCGCCCTCCGGACTCCCACTCTGGAAACACCATATATTTT. This gives the protein CASRPPDSHSGNTIYF.

The chain recombines TRBV6-6 with TRBJ1-5; no reliable D call. The CDR3 has 13 residues. Germline CDR1 MNHNY, CDR2 SVGAGI (reference sequence). The V end lost 6 bases, the J end lost 8 bases, and 14 bases lay between the germline ends. The CDR3 DNA sequence: TGTGCCAGCAGGCGAACGGAGGCTAAGCCCCAGCATTTT. Its protein product is CASRRTEAKPQHF.

This clonotype was recorded at least ten times. The chain combines TRBV7-2 with TRBJ2-3; D is perhaps TRBD1 (9 bases). There are 16 residues in the CDR3. In germline, CDR1 is SGHTA, CDR2 FQGNSA. The V end was cut by 5 bases, the J end by 8 bases, with 23 bases between. CDR3 sequence: CASSRGGDRVFATQYF. The CDR3 DNA is TGTGCCAGCAGCCGGGGGGGGGACAGGGTCTTCGCTACGCAGTATTTT.

The chain carries TRBV7-2 and TRBJ2-3; 9 bases fit TRBD2. V shed 4 bases and J 5 bases; nucleotides not matched to a gene: 7. Germline V CDR1 and CDR2: SGHTA, FQGNSA. This CDR3 region has 15 residues. CDR3 nucleotide sequence: TGTGCCAGCAGCTCTGCCCCGACTAGCGGAGATACGCAGTATTTT. Residues: CASSSAPTSGDTQYF.

This rearrangement joins TRBV11-2 to TRBJ1-5; D not resolved. This CDR3 has 12 residues. V was trimmed by 0 bases and J by 9 bases, leaving 6 bases between them. From germline, CDR1 is SGHAT and CDR2 FQNNGV. Written as DNA, the CDR3 is TGTGCCAGCAGCTTAGATGGTCGGCCCCAGCATTTT. Its protein product is CASSLDGRPQHF.

This clonotype turned up a few times. The chain couples TRBV6-1 to TRBJ2-7; a possible D gene is TRBD1 (5 bases). V was cut by 6 bases and J by 0 bases, with 9 bases left in between. Germline V gives CDR1 MNHNS, CDR2 SASEGT. There are 13 residues in the CDR3. The CDR3 DNA reads TGTGCCAGCAGGACAGTCAGCTCCTACGAGCAGTACTTC. It codes for CASRTVSSYEQYF.

This clonotype has ten or more counts. The chain has TRBV7-2 and TRBJ1-5; TRBD1 aligns across 7 bases. The trim removed 1 base at V and 7 bases at J, leaving 7 bases unmatched. Germline V gene sequence: CDR1 SGHTA, CDR2 FQGNSA. This CDR3 is built from 15 residues. Here the CDR3 reads CASSLEGLRGQPQHF. CDR3 sequence (DNA): TGTGCCAGCAGCTTAGAGGGCCTCAGGGGGCAGCCCCAGCATTTT.

The chain is built from TRBV29-1 and TRBJ2-2; D is ambiguous. V was shortened by 0 bases and J by 7 bases, with 9 bases between the two germline ends. Per germline, CDR1 SQVTM and CDR2 ANQGSEA. The CDR3 has 13 amino acids. Here the CDR3 reads CSVEDRLIGELFF. In DNA form, the CDR3 reads TGCAGCGTTGAAGACCGTTTGATCGGGGAGCTGTTTTTT.

This clonotype was seen a handful of times. The V gene is TRBV19, the J gene TRBJ1-6; D unresolved. Germline V gene sequence: CDR1 LNHDA, CDR2 SQIVND (reference sequence). Trimming removed 3 bases from V and 8 bases from J, with 8 bases in between. The CDR3 has 13 amino acids. CDR3 in amino acids: CASSMWRDSPLHF. The CDR3 nucleotides read TGTGCCAGTAGTATGTGGAGGGATTCACCCCTCCACTTT.

This clonotype was counted only a few times. The chain links TRBV6-1 to TRBJ1-6; perhaps TRBD1 as D (6 bases). This CDR3 is built from 16 residues. With 2 bases removed from V and 3 bases from J, the gap between germline ends came to 11 bases. Germline lookup yields CDR1 MNHNS and CDR2 SASEGT. The CDR3 spells CASSEYRVHYNSPLHF. DNA for the CDR3: TGTGCCAGCAGTGAATACAGGGTTCACTATAATTCACCCCTCCACTTT.

This clonotype turned up a few times. The chain employs TRBV7-2 and TRBJ2-7; D perhaps matches TRBD1 (5 bases). In germline, CDR1 is SGHTA, CDR2 FQGNSA. V was trimmed by 3 bases and J by 6 bases, leaving 12 bases between them. The CDR3 consists of 13 residues. CDR3 protein: CASSFGRVGEQYF. The CDR3, as DNA: TGTGCCAGCAGCTTCGGCAGGGTGGGCGAGCAGTACTTC.

The CDR3 sequence: CASTSGDYTEAFF. The CDR3 DNA reads as TGTGCCAGCACCTCAGGGGATTACACTGAAGCTTTCTTT. V and J are TRBV7-9 and TRBJ1-1; perhaps TRBD1 as D (6 bases). Germline V CDR1 and CDR2: SEHNR, FQNEAQ (reference sequence). The CDR3 covers 13 residues. Trimming shortened V by 7 bases and J by 3 bases, and 12 bases separated the two germline ends.

This clonotype was observed at least ten times. V is TRBV7-2 and J is TRBJ2-3; 7 bases are a match to TRBD2. Germline loops: CDR1 SGHTA, CDR2 FQGNSA. This CDR3 region has 15 residues. V lost 0 bases and J lost 5; bases outside the gene matches: 5. The CDR3 loop reads CASSLAVSGKDTQYF. In DNA form, the CDR3 reads TGTGCCAGCAGCTTAGCCGTGAGCGGGAAAGATACGCAGTATTTT. Based on the CDR3 plus reference TRBV7-2 and TRBJ2-3, the full variable domain is GAGVSQSPSNKVTEKGKDVELRCDPISGHTALYWYRQSLGQGLEFLIYFQGNSAPDKSGLPSDRFSAERTGGSVSTLTIQRTQQEDSAVYLCASSLAVSGKDTQYFGPGTRLTVL.

This clonotype was seen more than once but under ten times. This sequence joins TRBV7-6 and TRBJ1-2, with 10 bases fitting TRBD1. Germline CDR1 SGHVS, CDR2 FNYEAQ. The CDR3 totals 16 residues. V gave up 5 bases and J gave up 3 bases; unmatched junction bases: 9. CDR3 loop: CASSPAGTGDHYGYTF. The CDR3 region has the DNA TGTGCCAGCAGCCCCGCGGGGACAGGGGACCACTATGGCTACACCTTC.

The J gene is TRBJ2-1, the V gene TRBV12-3 or TRBV12-4; D unclear. The length of the CDR3 is 12 residues. V was pared by 6 bases and J by 10 bases, with 13 bases between. The CDR3 region has the DNA TGTGCCAGCAGCTCATTTGGCAGGGAGCAGTTCTTC. It encodes CASSSFGREQFF.

The genes are TRBV6-5 and TRBJ1-1; D ambiguous. V shed 1 base and J shed 3 bases, with 6 bases lying between them. Germline V CDR1 and CDR2: MNHEY, SVGAGI. The CDR3 runs 13 residues. Here the CDR3 reads CASSYWSYTEAFF. DNA of the CDR3: TGTGCCAGCAGTTACTGGAGCTACACTGAAGCTTTCTTT.

The gene calls are TRBV11-2 and TRBJ2-3, with 11 positions matching TRBD2. CDR1 and CDR2 (germline): SGHAT, FQNNGV. Trimming cost V 5 bases and J 6 bases; bases outside gene matches: 7. The CDR3 is made up of 15 amino acids. The CDR3: CASSPRVAGGDTQYF. The DNA for the CDR3 is TGTGCCAGCAGCCCCCGGGTAGCGGGGGGGGATACGCAGTATTTT.

This clonotype came up a few times. The genes are TRBV7-2 and TRBJ1-6, with D possibly TRBD1 on 6 matching bases. Germline CDR1 reads SGHTA; CDR2 reads FQGNSA. The CDR3 spans 17 residues. V was pared by 1 base and J by 0 bases, with 10 bases between. CDR3 DNA sequence: TGTGCCAGCAGCTTAGTTCCAGGGGTCTCCTATAATTCACCCCTCCACTTT. This encodes CASSLVPGVSYNSPLHF.

This clonotype was found many times. DNA for the CDR3: TGTGCCAGCAGCCTCGGACGGGAAGATACGCAGTATTTT. Translating it yields CASSLGREDTQYF. The chain combines TRBV7-2 with TRBJ2-3, with D maybe TRBD2 (5 bases). The CDR3 covers 13 residues. V was cut by 5 bases and J by 5 bases, with 11 bases left in between. From germline, CDR1 is SGHTA and CDR2 FQGNSA.

The V and J genes are TRBV2 and TRBJ2-7; the D is unclear. V lost 6 bases to trimming and J lost 5 bases, with 17 bases between them. The CDR3 totals 14 residues. CDR1 and CDR2 from the germline V gene are SNHLY and FYNNEI. CDR3 DNA sequence: TGTGCCAGCAGGCCAAAGCTGGGTCGTGACGAGCAGTACTTC. It encodes CASRPKLGRDEQYF.

The chain links TRBV7-2 to TRBJ2-5; no reliable D call. Trimming stripped 1 base from V and 5 bases from J, with 11 bases between. The CDR3 runs 14 residues. Germline CDR1 is SGHTA and CDR2 is FQGNSA. CDR3 bases: TGTGCCAGCAGCTTAGGGGTTAGGGCTGAGACCCAGTACTTC. It encodes CASSLGVRAETQYF.

In this sample, this clonotype turned up many times. The V gene is TRBV7-2, the J gene TRBJ1-5; TRBD1 agrees at 9 bases. Germline CDR1 reads SGHTA; CDR2 reads FQGNSA. V shed 5 bases, J shed 6 bases, and the junction held 8 bases outside the gene matches. The CDR3 has 15 residues. The CDR3 DNA reads as TGTGCCAGCAGCCCCGGGACAGGGTCTCTTCAGCCCCAGCATTTT. As protein: CASSPGTGSLQPQHF.

This clonotype has only a few counts. V usage is TRBV7-2 and J usage is TRBJ1-3; D not certain. Germline CDR1 is SGHTA and CDR2 is FQGNSA. The V and J ends lost 2 bases and 8 bases respectively, with 10 bases between them. The CDR3 extends over 13 amino acids. Here the CDR3 DNA reads TGTGCCAGCAGCTTAATTCGGGAGGACACCATATATTTT. Translation: CASSLIREDTIYF. Looking up the rest from reference TRBV7-2 and TRBJ1-3 gives the full variable domain: GAGVSQSPSNKVTEKGKDVELRCDPISGHTALYWYRQSLGQGLEFLIYFQGNSAPDKSGLPSDRFSAERTGGSVSTLTIQRTQQEDSAVYLCASSLIREDTIYFGEGSWLTVV.

The chain carries TRBV6-1 and TRBJ2-5, with a weak D call TRBD2 (6 bases). The CDR3 length is 14 residues. V was cut by 5 bases and J by 5 bases, with 15 bases left in between. From germline, CDR1 is MNHNS and CDR2 SASEGT. CDR3 sequence reads: CASSWTGVGETQYF. In DNA, the CDR3 is TGTGCCAGCAGTTGGACGGGAGTAGGGGAGACCCAGTACTTC.

A few counts support this clonotype. The chain recombines TRBV30 with TRBJ1-5; 9 bases line up with TRBD1. With 2 bases clipped from V and 7 bases from J, the junction kept 9 bases outside the gene matches. CDR1 is GTSNPN and CDR2 is SVGIG in the germline V gene (reference sequence). The CDR3 extends over 15 amino acids. CDR3 DNA sequence: TGTGCCTGGAGTCCAACCGGGACAGGGAACCAGCCCCAGCATTTT. The encoded protein is CAWSPTGTGNQPQHF.

The J gene is TRBJ2-1, the V gene TRBV12-3 or TRBV12-4; 10 bases are a match to TRBD2. There are 15 residues in the CDR3. V was clipped by 5 bases and J by 2 bases; unmatched bases: 3. The CDR3 DNA is TGTGCCAGCAGTACGAGCGGGAGGGCCTACAATGAGCAGTTCTTC. It yields the protein CASSTSGRAYNEQFF.

V is TRBV4-3 and J is TRBJ2-2; 8 bases agree with TRBD2. The V gene's germline CDR1 is LGHNA and CDR2 YSLEER. The V and J ends lost 7 bases and 6 bases, in that order; junction bases with no gene match: 7. This CDR3 comprises 14 residues. DNA of the CDR3: TGCGCCAGCACGCCGGGACTAGGTCCCGGGGAGCTGTTTTTT. This codes for CASTPGLGPGELFF.

This chain connects TRBV6-6 to TRBJ2-1; D is uncertain. The ends were cut back, 6 bases at V and 15 bases at J, with 18 bases in the middle. This CDR3 has 12 residues. Germline CDR1 and CDR2: MNHNY and SVGAGI (reference sequence). The CDR3 region has the DNA TGTGCCAGCAGCCCGAGGACCGGCTCCGCGTTCTTC. It codes for CASSPRTGSAFF.

This clonotype was seen a few times. The V call is TRBV7-9, the J call TRBJ2-1, with D possibly TRBD2 on 7 matching bases. Trimming removed 6 bases from V and 3 bases from J, with 15 bases in between. Per germline, CDR1 SEHNR and CDR2 FQNEAQ (reference sequence). The CDR3 runs to 15 residues. The CDR3 bases are TGTGCCAGCAGGGTGGGGGGGGCCGGCTACAATGAGCAGTTCTTC. Its translation: CASRVGGAGYNEQFF.